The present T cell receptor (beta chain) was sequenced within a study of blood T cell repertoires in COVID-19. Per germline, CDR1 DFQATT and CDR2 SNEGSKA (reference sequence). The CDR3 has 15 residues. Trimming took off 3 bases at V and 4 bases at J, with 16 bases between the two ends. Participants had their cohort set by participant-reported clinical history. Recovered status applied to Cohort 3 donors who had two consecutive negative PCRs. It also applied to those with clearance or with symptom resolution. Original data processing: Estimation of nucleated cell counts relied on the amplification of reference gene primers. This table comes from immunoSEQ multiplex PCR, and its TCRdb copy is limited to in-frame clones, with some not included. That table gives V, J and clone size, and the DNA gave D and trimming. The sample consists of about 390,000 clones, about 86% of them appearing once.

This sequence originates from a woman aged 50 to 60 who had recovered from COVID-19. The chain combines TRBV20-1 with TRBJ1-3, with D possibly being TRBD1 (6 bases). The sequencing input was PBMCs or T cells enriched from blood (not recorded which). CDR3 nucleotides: TGCAGTGCTAGTGAACAGGGCCAAAGGGGAAACACCATATATTTT. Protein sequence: CSASEQGQRGNTIYF.